The 5 T cell receptor beta chains below all came from one sample that was sequenced in a study of T cell responses to AZD1222 COVID-19 vaccine. Generated by immunoSEQ multiplex PCR, the TCRdb table keeps only in-frame clones and is missing some. The sample lists 120,000 to 150,000 clones; around 90% were seen once. The sequencing here drew on peripheral blood, taken on day 0 of AZD1222 vaccination. The receptor source for this set is an adult in good health.

This chain uses TRBV27 with TRBJ1-2; 8 bases fit TRBD1. The CDR3 is 17 residues long. Germline V gene sequence: CDR1 MNHEY, CDR2 SMNVEV (reference sequence). Trimming took 6 bases from V and 2 from J; bases not matched to a gene: 14. CDR3: CASSPAGTGSRNYGYTF. The CDR3 DNA sequence: TGTGCCAGCAGCCCAGCCGGGACAGGAAGTCGAAACTATGGCTACACCTTC.

CDR3 bases: TGTGCCAGCACCGTGGAGGAGGACGCCTATGGCTACACCTTC. This sequence encodes CASTVEEDAYGYTF. This chain connects TRBV28 to TRBJ1-2; D ambiguous. Germline V CDR1 and CDR2: MDHEN, SYDVKM. Trimming removed 7 bases from V and 4 bases from J, with 16 bases in between. The CDR3 extends over 14 amino acids.

The rearrangement joins TRBV5-5 to TRBJ2-2, with 8 bases aligning to TRBD1. Germline CDR1 reads SGHKS; CDR2 reads YYEKEE (reference sequence). Unmatched junction bases numbered 10, after V lost 4 bases and J lost 2 bases. The CDR3 is 17 amino acids. The CDR3 DNA sequence: TGTGCCAGCAGCCCGATGGACAGGGTGGGAAACACCGGGGAGCTGTTTTTT. Its translation: CASSPMDRVGNTGELFF.

The chain carries TRBV7-9 and TRBJ2-3; no clear D. Trimming left V 1 base short and J 1 base short, with 12 bases between. The germline CDR1 and CDR2 sequences are SEHNR and FQNEAQ (reference sequence). The CDR3 is 16 amino acids. CDR3 loop: CASSLVAFARTDTQYF. In DNA, the CDR3 is TGTGCCAGCAGCTTAGTGGCGTTCGCTCGCACAGATACGCAGTATTTT.

Only one count was recorded for this clone. This CDR3 reads CASSLEGSDTQYF. Written as DNA, the CDR3 is TGTGCCAGCAGCTTGGAGGGTAGTGATACGCAGTATTTT. The chain couples TRBV5-5 to TRBJ2-3; D remains unclear. CDR3 length: 13 residues. Trimming removed 0 bases from V and 6 bases from J, with 8 bases in between. CDR1 and CDR2 (germline): SGHKS, YYEKEE (reference sequence).